This T cell receptor (beta chain) was retrieved from a study of blood T cell repertoires in COVID-19. Study as a whole: The cDNA or gDNA used as material had been derived from T cells, B-cell-depleted T cells, or PBMCs.

The CDR3 has 15 residues. Germline V CDR1 and CDR2: SEHNR, FQNEAQ (reference sequence). V lost 4 bases to trimming and J lost 4 bases, with 13 bases between them. In the original workflow: For nucleated cells, counts were estimated from reference gene primer amplification. Generated by immunoSEQ multiplex PCR, the TCRdb table keeps only in-frame clones and is missing some. The DNA was the basis for D and trimming; V, J and clone size are from that table. The sample lists around 26,000 clones, around 90% occurring once. The clonotype comes from a man aged 70-80 years with active COVID-19. Sequenced input: peripheral blood. The chain carries TRBV7-9 and TRBJ2-2; the D gene is possibly TRBD1 (5 bases). CDR3 in amino acids: CASSSVDTGTGELFF. The CDR3 coding sequence is TGTGCCAGCAGCTCGGTGGACACGGGCACCGGGGAGCTGTTTTTT.